This T cell receptor beta chain originates from a study of early stage breast cancer tumors. Study-level background: Most invasive tumors, about 75% of the 16, were ER+/PR+/HER2-.

The study, taken as a whole, reports: Enriched TCRB sequences shared across patients were mostly commonly generated sequences. Tumors had roughly 2.6-fold higher T cell density than normal breast.

Concerning this clone itself: The antigen is undetermined.

The method was immunoSEQ multiplex PCR; TCRdb's version includes in-frame clones alone and lacks a portion of them. The data show more than 60,000 clones, with more than 60% seen just once and 3% to 3.5% held by the top ten. Germline lookup yields CDR1 LNHDA and CDR2 SQIVND (reference sequence). This CDR3 has 14 amino acids. With 7 bases removed from V and 1 base from J, the gap between germline ends came to 13 bases. This TCR derives from a person aged 60 to 70 with breast cancer. The chain has TRBV19 and TRBJ1-2, with D tentatively TRBD1 (5 bases). Input material: blood. In nucleotides, the CDR3 is TGTGCCAGTACCGGGGCTGGGGTTAACTATGGCTACACCTTC. It translates to CASTGAGVNYGYTF.